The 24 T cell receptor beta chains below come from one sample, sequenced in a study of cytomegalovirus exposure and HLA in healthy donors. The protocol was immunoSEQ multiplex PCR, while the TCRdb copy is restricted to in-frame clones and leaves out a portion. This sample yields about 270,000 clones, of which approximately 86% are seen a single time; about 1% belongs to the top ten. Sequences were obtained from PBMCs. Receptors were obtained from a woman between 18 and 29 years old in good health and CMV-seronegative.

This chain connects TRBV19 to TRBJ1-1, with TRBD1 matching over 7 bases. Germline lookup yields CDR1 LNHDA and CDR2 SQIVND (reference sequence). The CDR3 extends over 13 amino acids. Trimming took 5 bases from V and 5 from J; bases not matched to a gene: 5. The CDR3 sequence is CASSAQGGTEAFF. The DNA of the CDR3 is TGTGCCAGTAGTGCCCAGGGGGGTACTGAAGCTTTCTTT.

The CDR3 loop is CASSPDRGYGYTF. Written as DNA, the CDR3 is TGCGCCAGCAGCCCCGACAGGGGCTATGGCTACACCTTC. The J gene is TRBJ1-2, the V gene TRBV5-1, with TRBD1 matching over 8 bases. Germline V gene lookup returns CDR1 SGHRS and CDR2 YFSETQ. The CDR3 length is 13 residues. V shed 4 bases, J shed 4 bases, and the junction held 3 bases outside the gene matches. The entire variable domain, with the rest obtained from reference TRBV5-1 and TRBJ1-2, is as follows: KAGVTQTPRYLIKTRGQQVTLSCSPISGHRSVSWYQQTPGQGLQFLFEYFSETQRNKGNFPGRFSGRQFSNSRSEMNVSTLELGDSALYLCASSPDRGYGYTFGSGTRLTVV.

CDR3: CASSPGYTMTANYGYTF. The CDR3 bases are TGTGCCAGCAGCCCCGGATACACTATGACAGCGAACTATGGCTACACCTTC. The chain employs TRBV7-9 and TRBJ1-2, with D possibly being TRBD1 (5 bases). Looked up from germline, CDR1 is SEHNR and CDR2 is FQNEAQ (reference sequence). The CDR3 runs 17 residues. Trimming removed 5 bases at V and 2 bases at J, with 21 bases between.

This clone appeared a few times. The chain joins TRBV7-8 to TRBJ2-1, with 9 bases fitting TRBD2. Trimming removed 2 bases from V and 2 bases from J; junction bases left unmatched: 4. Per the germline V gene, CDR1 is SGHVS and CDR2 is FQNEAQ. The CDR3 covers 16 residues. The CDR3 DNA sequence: TGTGCCAGCAGCTTATCAGCGGGAGGCCCCTACAATGAGCAGTTCTTC. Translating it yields CASSLSAGGPYNEQFF.

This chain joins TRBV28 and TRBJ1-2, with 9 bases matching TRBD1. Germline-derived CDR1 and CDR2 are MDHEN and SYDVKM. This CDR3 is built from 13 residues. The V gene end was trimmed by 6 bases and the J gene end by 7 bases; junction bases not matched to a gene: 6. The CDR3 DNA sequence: TGTGCCAGCAGAAGGGACAGGGATTCTGGCTACACCTTC. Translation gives CASRRDRDSGYTF.

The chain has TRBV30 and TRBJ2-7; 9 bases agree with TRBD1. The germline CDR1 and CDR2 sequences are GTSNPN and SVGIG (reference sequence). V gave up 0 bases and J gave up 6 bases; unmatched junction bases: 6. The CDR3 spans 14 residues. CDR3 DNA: TGTGCCTGGAGTGTACACCGGACAGGGGTCGAGCAGTACTTC. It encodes CAWSVHRTGVEQYF.

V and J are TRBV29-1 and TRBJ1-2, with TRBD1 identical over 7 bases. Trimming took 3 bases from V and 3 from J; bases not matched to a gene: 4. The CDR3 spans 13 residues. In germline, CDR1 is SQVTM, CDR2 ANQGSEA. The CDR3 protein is CSVDDGTDYGYTF. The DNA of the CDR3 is TGCAGCGTTGATGATGGGACAGACTATGGCTACACCTTC.

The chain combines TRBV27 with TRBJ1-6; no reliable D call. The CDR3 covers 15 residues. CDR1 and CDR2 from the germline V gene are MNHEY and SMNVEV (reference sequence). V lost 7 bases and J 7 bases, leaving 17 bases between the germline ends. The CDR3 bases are TGTGCCAGCAATTCGGCCTGGGGAGGAAATTCACCCCTCCACTTT. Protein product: CASNSAWGGNSPLHF.

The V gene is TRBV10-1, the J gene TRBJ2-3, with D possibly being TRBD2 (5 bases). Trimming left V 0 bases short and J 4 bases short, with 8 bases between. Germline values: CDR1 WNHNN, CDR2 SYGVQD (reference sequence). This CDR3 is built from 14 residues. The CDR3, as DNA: TGCGCCAGCAGTGAGTCGCGGGCCTCAGATACGCAGTATTTT. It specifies CASSESRASDTQYF.

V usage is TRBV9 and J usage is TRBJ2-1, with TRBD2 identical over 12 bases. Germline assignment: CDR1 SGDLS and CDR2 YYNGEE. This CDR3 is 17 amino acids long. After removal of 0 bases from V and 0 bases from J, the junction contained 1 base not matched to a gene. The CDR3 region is CASSVVTSGSSYNEQFF. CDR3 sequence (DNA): TGTGCCAGCAGCGTAGTGACTAGCGGGAGCTCCTACAATGAGCAGTTCTTC.

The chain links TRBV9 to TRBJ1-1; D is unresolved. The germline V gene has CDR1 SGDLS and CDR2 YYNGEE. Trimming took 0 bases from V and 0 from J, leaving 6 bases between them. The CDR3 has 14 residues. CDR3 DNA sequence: TGTGCCAGCAGCGTAGGGCGGTTGAACACTGAAGCTTTCTTT. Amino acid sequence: CASSVGRLNTEAFF.

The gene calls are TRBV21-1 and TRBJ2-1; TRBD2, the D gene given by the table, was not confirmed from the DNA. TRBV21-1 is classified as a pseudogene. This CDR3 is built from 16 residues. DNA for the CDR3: TGTGCCAGCAGCAATCGGAGCGGGGGGGCCCTCTATGAGCAGTTCTTC. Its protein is CASSNRSGGALYEQFF.

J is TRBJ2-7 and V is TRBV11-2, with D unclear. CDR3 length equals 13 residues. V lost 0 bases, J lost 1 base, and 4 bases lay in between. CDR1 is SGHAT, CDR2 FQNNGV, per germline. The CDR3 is CASSLDRSYEQYF. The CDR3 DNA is TGTGCCAGCAGCTTAGATAGATCCTACGAGCAGTACTTC.

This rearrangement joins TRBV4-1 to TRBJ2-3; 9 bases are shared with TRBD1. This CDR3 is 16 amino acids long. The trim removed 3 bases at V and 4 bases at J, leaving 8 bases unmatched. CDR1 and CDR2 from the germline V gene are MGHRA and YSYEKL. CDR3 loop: CASSHLDRGNSDTQYF. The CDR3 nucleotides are TGCGCCAGCAGCCACCTGGACAGGGGTAATTCAGATACGCAGTATTTT.

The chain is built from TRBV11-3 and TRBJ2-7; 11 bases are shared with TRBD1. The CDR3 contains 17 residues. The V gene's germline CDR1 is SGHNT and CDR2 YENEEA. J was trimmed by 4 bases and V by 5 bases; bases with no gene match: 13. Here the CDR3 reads CASSPRRTGGLPYEQYF. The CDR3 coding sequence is TGTGCCAGCAGCCCGAGGAGGACAGGGGGCCTTCCTTACGAGCAGTACTTC.

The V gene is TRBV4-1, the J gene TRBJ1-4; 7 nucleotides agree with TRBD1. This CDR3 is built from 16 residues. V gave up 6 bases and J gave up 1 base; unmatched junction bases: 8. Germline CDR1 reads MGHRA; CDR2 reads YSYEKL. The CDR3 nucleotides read TGCGCCAGCAGTCCGACTTACAGGGGAACTAATGAAAAACTGTTTTTT. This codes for CASSPTYRGTNEKLFF.

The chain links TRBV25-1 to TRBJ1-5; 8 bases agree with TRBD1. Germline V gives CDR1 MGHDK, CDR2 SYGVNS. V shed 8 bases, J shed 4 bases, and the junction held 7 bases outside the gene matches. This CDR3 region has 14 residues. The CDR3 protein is CASEGQGGNQPQHF. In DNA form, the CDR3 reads TGTGCCAGCGAAGGACAGGGCGGGAATCAGCCCCAGCATTTT.

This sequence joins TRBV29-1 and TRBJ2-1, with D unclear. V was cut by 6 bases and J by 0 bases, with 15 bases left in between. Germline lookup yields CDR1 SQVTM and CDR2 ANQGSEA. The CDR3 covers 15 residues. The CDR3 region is CSVCPDLSSYNEQFF. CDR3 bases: TGCAGCGTCTGCCCTGACTTGAGCTCCTACAATGAGCAGTTCTTC.

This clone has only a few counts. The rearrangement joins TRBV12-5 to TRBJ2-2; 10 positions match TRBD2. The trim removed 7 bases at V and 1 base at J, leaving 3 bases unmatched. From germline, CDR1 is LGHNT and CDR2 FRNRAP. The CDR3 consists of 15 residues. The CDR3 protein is CASARTSGNTGELFF. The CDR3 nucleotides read TGTGCTAGTGCGAGGACTAGCGGGAACACCGGGGAGCTGTTTTTT.

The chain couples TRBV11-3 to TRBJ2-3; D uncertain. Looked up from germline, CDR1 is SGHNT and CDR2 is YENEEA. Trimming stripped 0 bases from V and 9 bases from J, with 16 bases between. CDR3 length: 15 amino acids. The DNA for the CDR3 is TGTGCCAGCAGCTTAGATCCCCATCCCAAAAGCACGCAGTATTTT. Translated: CASSLDPHPKSTQYF.

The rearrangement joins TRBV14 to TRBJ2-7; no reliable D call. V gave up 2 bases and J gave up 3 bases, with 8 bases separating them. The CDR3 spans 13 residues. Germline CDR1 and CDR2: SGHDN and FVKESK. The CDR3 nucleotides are TGTGCCAGCAGCCAACTAACCGACTACGAGCAGTACTTC. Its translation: CASSQLTDYEQYF.

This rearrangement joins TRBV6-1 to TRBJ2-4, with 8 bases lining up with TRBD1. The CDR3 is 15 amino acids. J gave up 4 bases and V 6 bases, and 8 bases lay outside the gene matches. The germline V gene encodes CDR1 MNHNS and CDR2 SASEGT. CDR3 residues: CASSPGTGAKNIQYF. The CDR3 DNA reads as TGTGCCAGCAGCCCGGGGACAGGCGCAAAAAACATTCAGTACTTC.

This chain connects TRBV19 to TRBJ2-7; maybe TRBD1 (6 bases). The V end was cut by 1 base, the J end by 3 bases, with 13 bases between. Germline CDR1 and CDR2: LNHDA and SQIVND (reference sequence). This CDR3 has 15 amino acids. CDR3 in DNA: TGTGCCAGTAGTATAGGGGCAGGGGAAATCTACGAGCAGTACTTC. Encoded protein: CASSIGAGEIYEQYF.

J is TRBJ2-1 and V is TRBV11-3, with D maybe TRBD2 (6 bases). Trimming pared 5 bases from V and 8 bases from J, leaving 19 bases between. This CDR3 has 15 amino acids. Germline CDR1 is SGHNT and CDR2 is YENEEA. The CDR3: CASSPGRGSGDEQFF. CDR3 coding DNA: TGTGCCAGCAGCCCCGGCCGGGGTAGCGGAGATGAGCAGTTCTTC. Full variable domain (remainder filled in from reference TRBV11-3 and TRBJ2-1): EAGVVQSPRYKIIEKKQPVAFWCNPISGHNTLYWYLQNLGQGPELLIRYENEEAVDDSQLPKDRFSAERLKGVDSTLKIQPAELGDSAVYLCASSPGRGSGDEQFFGPGTRLTVL.